This T cell receptor (beta chain) emerged from a study of graft-versus-host responses after intestinal transplantation. Study details: Isolated intestinal, liver-intestinal, or multivisceral transplants had been given to the recipients. All of the recipients had induction that used anti-thymocyte globulin, then tacrolimus and steroids for approximately 3 years.

Concerning this clone: The antigen remains undetermined.

The germline V and J ends were trimmed by 8 bases and 1 base, with 8 bases remaining between them. The germline V gene has CDR1 MNHNS and CDR2 SASEGT. The CDR3 contains 13 residues. Repertoires were generated with immunoSEQ multiplex PCR, while TCRdb's copy carries only in-frame clones and drops some. The table includes 40,000 or so clones, 90% to 95% detected once. The sample was unstimulated CD8+ T cells sorted from spleen or lymph node cells, taken before transplant. The rearrangement joins TRBV6-1 to TRBJ1-4; D ambiguous. This sequence originates from a human donor who was the organ donor for an intestinal transplant. The CDR3 nucleotides are TGTGCCAGCGGAAGTCTAACTAATGAAAAACTGTTTTTT. This encodes CASGSLTNEKLFF.